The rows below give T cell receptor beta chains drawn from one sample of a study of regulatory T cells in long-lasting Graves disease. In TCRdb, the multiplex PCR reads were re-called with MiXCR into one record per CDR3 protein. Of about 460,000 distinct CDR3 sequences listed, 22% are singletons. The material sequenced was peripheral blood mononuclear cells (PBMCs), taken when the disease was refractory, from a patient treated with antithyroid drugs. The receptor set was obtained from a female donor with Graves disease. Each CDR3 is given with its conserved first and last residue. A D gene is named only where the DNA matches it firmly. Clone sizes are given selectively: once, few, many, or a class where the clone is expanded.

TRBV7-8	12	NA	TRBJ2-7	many	TGTGCCAGCAGCTTACCTCTCAGCGAGCAGTACTTC	CASSLPLSEQYF
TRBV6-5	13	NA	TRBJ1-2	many	TGTGCCAGCAGTTACTCCTGGACAGACGGCTACACCTTC	CASSYSWTDGYTF
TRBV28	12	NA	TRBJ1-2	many	TGTGCCAGCAGAGTGGGACCCTATGGCTACACCTTC	CASRVGPYGYTF
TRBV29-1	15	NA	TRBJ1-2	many	TGCAGCGTTTTTGTCGACCAGGGTGCTTCGTATGGCTACACCTTC	CSVFVDQGASYGYTF
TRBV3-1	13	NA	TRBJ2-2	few	TGTGCCAGCAGCCAATTTGTCGCCGGGGAGCTGTTTTTT	CASSQFVAGELFF
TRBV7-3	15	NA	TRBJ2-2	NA	TGTGCCAGCAGCTTGGATGGTGTCGGCACCGGGGAGCTGTTTTTT	CASSLDGVGTGELFF
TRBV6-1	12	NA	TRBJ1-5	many	TGTGCCAGCAGAATAAACAATCAGCCCCAGCATTTT	CASRINNQPQHF
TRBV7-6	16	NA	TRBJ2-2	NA	TGTGCCAGCAGCTTAGCCAGGGGAAAGGACACCGGGGAGCTGTTTTTT	CASSLARGKDTGELFF
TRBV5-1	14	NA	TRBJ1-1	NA	TGCGCCAGCAGCTTTTACAGGGATAACACTGAAGCTTTCTTT	CASSFYRDNTEAFF
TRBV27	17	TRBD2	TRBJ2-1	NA	TGTGCCAGCAGTCCCGGGACTAGCGGGAGTATCGACAATGAGCAGTTCTTC	CASSPGTSGSIDNEQFF
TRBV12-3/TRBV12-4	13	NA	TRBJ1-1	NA	TGTGCCAGCAGTAATACAGCGAACACTGAAGCTTTCTTT	CASSNTANTEAFF
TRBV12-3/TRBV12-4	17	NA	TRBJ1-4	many	TGTGCCAGCAGCCGCGCGGGGGATATGAAGACTAATGAAAAACTGTTTTTT	CASSRAGDMKTNEKLFF
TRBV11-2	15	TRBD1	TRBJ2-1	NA	TGTGCCAGCAGTCTTGGACAGGGGGCTGGATATGAGCAGTTCTTC	CASSLGQGAGYEQFF
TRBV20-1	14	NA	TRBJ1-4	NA	TGCAGTGCTGCTACAGGTGCAACTAATGAAAAACTGTTTTTT	CSAATGATNEKLFF
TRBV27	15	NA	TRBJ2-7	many	TGTGCCAGCAGTTTATATCCAGGGGGGCCCTACGAGCAGTACTTC	CASSLYPGGPYEQYF
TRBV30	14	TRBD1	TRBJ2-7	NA	TGTGCCTGGAGTACGGGACAGGGGTTCTACGAGCAGTACTTC	CAWSTGQGFYEQYF
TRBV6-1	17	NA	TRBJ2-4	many	TGTGCCAGCAGACGGGATAGACAGGAACTAGCCAAAAACATTCAGTACTTC	CASRRDRQELAKNIQYF
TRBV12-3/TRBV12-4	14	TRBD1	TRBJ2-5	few	TGTGCCAGCAGTTTAGGGGCAGGGGGAAAGACCCAGTACTTC	CASSLGAGGKTQYF
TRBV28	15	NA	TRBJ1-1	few	TGTGCCAGCAGTCCAATTACCCAGGGGAACACTGAAGCTTTCTTT	CASSPITQGNTEAFF
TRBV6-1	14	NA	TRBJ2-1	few	TGTGCCAGCAGACTAGGGCAGCCACACAATGAGCAGTTCTTC	CASRLGQPHNEQFF
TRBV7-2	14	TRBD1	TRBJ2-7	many	TGTGCCAGCAGCTCCGGGACAGCCTCCTACGAGCAGTACTTC	CASSSGTASYEQYF
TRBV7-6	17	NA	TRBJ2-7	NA	TGTGCCAGCAGCTTAGAGTCGGGCAGGGGTTCCTCCTACGAGCAGTACTTC	CASSLESGRGSSYEQYF
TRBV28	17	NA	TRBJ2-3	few	TGTGCCAGCAGCCCCACGTTTGACGGGAAAGTCACAGATACGCAGTATTTT	CASSPTFDGKVTDTQYF
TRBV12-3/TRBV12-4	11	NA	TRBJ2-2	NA	TGTGCCAGCAGTTCGGCCTGGGAGCTGTTTTTT	CASSSAWELFF
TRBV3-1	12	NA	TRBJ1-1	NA	TGTGCCAGCAGCCAAGTGGGTTCTGAAGCTTTCTTT	CASSQVGSEAFF
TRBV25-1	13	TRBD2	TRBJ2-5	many	TGTGCCGCCTTAGCGGGGGGCCAAGAGACCCAGTACTTC	CAALAGGQETQYF
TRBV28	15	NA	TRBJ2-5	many	TGTGCCAGCACCACCCAACAGGGCGGACAAGAGACCCAGTACTTC	CASTTQQGGQETQYF
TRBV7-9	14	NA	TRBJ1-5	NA	TGTGCCGGTGCGATGGGGGAAGGCAATCAGCCCCAGCATTTT	CAGAMGEGNQPQHF
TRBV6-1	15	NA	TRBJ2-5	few	TGTGCCAGCAGTCTCTTGCTCGACAGGACAGAGACCCAGTACTTC	CASSLLLDRTETQYF
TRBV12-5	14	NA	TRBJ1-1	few	TGTGCTAGTGGTTTGGTACGAGGGTCGACTGAAGCTTTCTTT	CASGLVRGSTEAFF
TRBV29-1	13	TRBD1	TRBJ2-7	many	TGCAGCGTTGAACTACAGGGGGGATTCGAGCAGTACTTC	CSVELQGGFEQYF
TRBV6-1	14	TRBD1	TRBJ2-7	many	TGTGCCAGCAGTCAGGACAGGGGGCGCCACGAGCAGTACTTC	CASSQDRGRHEQYF
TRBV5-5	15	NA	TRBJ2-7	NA	TGTGCCAGCAGCTTGAGCGTCGGGGAGTCCTACGAGCAGTACTTC	CASSLSVGESYEQYF
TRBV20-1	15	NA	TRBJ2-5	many	TGCAGTGCTGGGCTCTATCCGGGAGCGGTGGAGACCCAGTACTTC	CSAGLYPGAVETQYF
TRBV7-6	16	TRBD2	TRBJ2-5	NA	TGTGCCAGCAGCTCCCCGTCCAGCGGGGGAGGAGAGACCCAGTACTTC	CASSSPSSGGGETQYF
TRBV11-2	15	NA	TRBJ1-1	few	TGTGCCAGCAGCTCTCTACGTCGGGGTAACACTGAAGCTTTCTTT	CASSSLRRGNTEAFF
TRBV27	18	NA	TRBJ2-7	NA	TGTGCCAGCAGAACTTGGACCGCCGGAGGGCAGGGATACTACGAGCAGTACTTC	CASRTWTAGGQGYYEQYF
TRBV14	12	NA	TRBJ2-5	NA	TGTGCCAGCAGCTTGATGTCTGAGACCCAGTACTTC	CASSLMSETQYF
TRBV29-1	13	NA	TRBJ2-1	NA	TGCAGCGTGGACGGTTTTTCCTACAATGAGCAGTTCTTC	CSVDGFSYNEQFF
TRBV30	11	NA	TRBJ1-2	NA	TGTACCTGGAGGGACCGCTATGGCTACACCTTC	CTWRDRYGYTF
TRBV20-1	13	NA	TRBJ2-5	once	TGCAGTGCTAGAGTCGTCGGCCAAGAGACCCAGTACTTC	CSARVVGQETQYF
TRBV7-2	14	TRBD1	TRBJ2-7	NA	TGTGCCAGCAGCTTGGACAGGGGGCAGTACGAGCAGTACTTC	CASSLDRGQYEQYF
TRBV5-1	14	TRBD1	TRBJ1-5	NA	TGCGCCAGCAGCTTTCGGTCGGGACAGGGGCCCCAGCATTTT	CASSFRSGQGPQHF
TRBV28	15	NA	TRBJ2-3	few	TGTGCCTCCCAAGTTCAGCTGCTTAGCACAGATACGCAGTATTTT	CASQVQLLSTDTQYF
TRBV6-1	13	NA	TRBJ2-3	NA	TGTGCCAGCAACCAAGGAGGGAAAAGGGCGCAGTATTTT	CASNQGGKRAQYF
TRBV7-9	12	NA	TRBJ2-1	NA	TGTGCCAGCAGCCCTACAAACAATGAGCAGTTCTTC	CASSPTNNEQFF
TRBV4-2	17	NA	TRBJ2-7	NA	TGTGCCAGCAGCCAGGACCGCTCTGGAGCGCGGTCCTACGAGCAGTACTTC	CASSQDRSGARSYEQYF
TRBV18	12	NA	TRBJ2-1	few	TGTGCCAGCTCACCCCTTATGAATGAGCAGTTCTTC	CASSPLMNEQFF
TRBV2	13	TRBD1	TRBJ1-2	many	TGTGCCAGCAGGGCCGGGACAGACTATGGCTACACCTTC	CASRAGTDYGYTF
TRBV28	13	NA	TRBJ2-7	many	TGTGCCAGCAGTTGGGGCGGTACCTACGAGCAGTACTTC	CASSWGGTYEQYF
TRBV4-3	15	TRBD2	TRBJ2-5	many	TGCGCCAGCAGCCAAGATCGGGCGGGAGAAGAGACCCAGTACTTC	CASSQDRAGEETQYF
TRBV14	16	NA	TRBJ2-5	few	TGTGCCAGCGGACTCACAGGTTGGGGGTACCAAGAGACCCAGTACTTC	CASGLTGWGYQETQYF
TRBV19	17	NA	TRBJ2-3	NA	TGTGCCAGTAGTATTTGGTCAAGTGCCCCTAGCACAGATACGCAGTATTTT	CASSIWSSAPSTDTQYF
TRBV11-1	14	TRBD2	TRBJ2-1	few	TGTGCCAGCAGCTTAGGGACTAGCCTTATTGAGCAGTTCTTC	CASSLGTSLIEQFF
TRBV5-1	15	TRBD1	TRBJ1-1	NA	TGCGCCAGCAGGGGGGTCTACAGGGGAAGCACTGAAGCTTTCTTT	CASRGVYRGSTEAFF
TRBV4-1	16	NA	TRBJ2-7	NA	TGCGCCAGCAGCCAAGGGCCCGGCCGTAGCTCCTACGAGCAGTACTTC	CASSQGPGRSSYEQYF
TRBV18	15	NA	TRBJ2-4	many	TGTGCCAGCTCACCTCTGGGAATGCGGGGAAACATTCAGTACTTC	CASSPLGMRGNIQYF
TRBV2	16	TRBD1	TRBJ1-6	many	TGTGCCAGCAGACCTTTTGGACAGGGCTATAATTCACCCCTCCACTTT	CASRPFGQGYNSPLHF
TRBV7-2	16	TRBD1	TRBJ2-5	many	TGTGCCAGCAGCCCGCACGGACAGGCGGGTAGGGAGACCCAGTACTTC	CASSPHGQAGRETQYF
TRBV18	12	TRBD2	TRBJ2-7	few	TGTGCCAGCTCGACCGGGACTAGTAGGCAGTACTTC	CASSTGTSRQYF